Listed below are T cell receptor beta chains from one sample, sequenced in a study of shared T cell receptors in the human thymus. Repertoires were generated with immunoSEQ multiplex PCR, while TCRdb's copy carries only in-frame clones and drops some. Among 630,000 or so clones, approximately 89% were seen once, and the ten largest hold more than 0.009%. These records were also assigned to another study, of human thymus T cells.

What was sequenced was thymocytes. The receptors derive from a boy in the first two years of life with a congenital heart defect. Each CDR3 is given with its conserved first and last residue. A D gene is named only where the DNA matches it firmly. Rows may omit the clone size; those that give it use once, few, many or a size class.

j_call: TRBJ2-2; clone_size: NA; v_call: TRBV4-1; d_call: NA; cdr3_aa: CASSQDSQGGSGGELFF; cdr3_nt: TGCGCCAGCAGCCAAGATTCACAGGGGGGGTCCGGCGGGGAGCTGTTTTTT
j_call: TRBJ2-6; clone_size: NA; v_call: TRBV4-3; d_call: TRBD2; cdr3_aa: CASSHLLAGVEGANVLTF; cdr3_nt: TGCGCCAGCAGCCACCTACTAGCGGGGGTTGAGGGGGCCAACGTCCTGACTTTC
j_call: TRBJ1-2; clone_size: NA; v_call: TRBV5-4; d_call: NA; cdr3_aa: CASSLRVVNYGYTF; cdr3_nt: TGTGCCAGCAGCTTGCGGGTCGTTAACTATGGCTACACCTTC
j_call: TRBJ1-2; clone_size: few; v_call: TRBV7-2; d_call: NA; cdr3_aa: CASSPSGGQGGYTF; cdr3_nt: TGTGCCAGCAGCCCTTCGGGGGGTCAGGGTGGCTACACCTTC
j_call: TRBJ2-2; clone_size: NA; v_call: TRBV5-6; d_call: NA; cdr3_aa: CASSLGAGELFF; cdr3_nt: TGTGCCAGCAGCTTGGGAGCCGGGGAGCTGTTTTTT
j_call: TRBJ2-7; clone_size: few; v_call: TRBV28; d_call: TRBD1; cdr3_aa: CASSLQPGTGEYEQYF; cdr3_nt: TGTGCCAGCAGTTTACAGCCCGGGACAGGGGAATACGAGCAGTACTTC
j_call: TRBJ2-3; clone_size: NA; v_call: TRBV5-4; d_call: NA; cdr3_aa: CASHHGGATDTQYF; cdr3_nt: TGTGCCAGCCACCATGGCGGGGCTACAGATACGCAGTATTTT
j_call: TRBJ1-1; clone_size: NA; v_call: TRBV5-1; d_call: NA; cdr3_aa: CASSFHQRRRDTEAFF; cdr3_nt: TGCGCCAGCAGCTTTCATCAGCGGCGGAGGGACACTGAAGCTTTCTTT
j_call: TRBJ1-2; clone_size: NA; v_call: TRBV30; d_call: NA; cdr3_aa: CAWLRASWGGANYGYTF; cdr3_nt: TGTGCCTGGCTTCGGGCTTCCTGGGGGGGGGCTAACTATGGCTACACCTTC
j_call: TRBJ2-7; clone_size: few; v_call: TRBV29-1; d_call: TRBD2; cdr3_aa: CSVEDPLAGVEREQYF; cdr3_nt: TGCAGCGTTGAAGATCCCCTAGCGGGAGTTGAGAGAGAGCAGTACTTC
j_call: TRBJ2-5; clone_size: NA; v_call: TRBV18; d_call: TRBD1; cdr3_aa: CASSPRDRDRMETQYF; cdr3_nt: TGTGCCAGCTCACCACGGGACAGGGACCGTATGGAGACCCAGTACTTC
j_call: TRBJ1-1; clone_size: NA; v_call: TRBV28; d_call: NA; cdr3_aa: CASREGPGNTEAFF; cdr3_nt: TGTGCCAGCAGGGAGGGTCCTGGAAACACTGAAGCTTTCTTT
j_call: TRBJ1-2; clone_size: NA; v_call: TRBV4-3; d_call: NA; cdr3_aa: CASSQDGRGGFFYGYTF; cdr3_nt: TGCGCCAGCAGCCAAGACGGCCGAGGGGGTTTCTTCTATGGCTACACCTTC
j_call: TRBJ2-2; clone_size: NA; v_call: TRBV6-5; d_call: TRBD2; cdr3_aa: CASSLPGTSGELFF; cdr3_nt: TGTGCCAGCAGCCTACCTGGGACTAGCGGGGAGCTGTTTTTT
j_call: TRBJ1-1; clone_size: NA; v_call: TRBV6-1; d_call: NA; cdr3_aa: CALTGRTEAFF; cdr3_nt: TGTGCCTTAACAGGGAGAACTGAAGCTTTCTTT
j_call: TRBJ1-5; clone_size: NA; v_call: TRBV2; d_call: NA; cdr3_aa: CASSEGQASNQPQHF; cdr3_nt: TGTGCCAGCAGTGAAGGGCAGGCGAGCAATCAGCCCCAGCATTTT
j_call: TRBJ1-4; clone_size: once; v_call: TRBV5-1; d_call: TRBD1; cdr3_aa: CAQQGGITNEKLFF; cdr3_nt: TGCGCTCAACAGGGGGGGATTACTAATGAAAAACTGTTTTTT
j_call: TRBJ2-2; clone_size: NA; v_call: TRBV29-1; d_call: TRBD1; cdr3_aa: CSASGQSRYKESGELFF; cdr3_nt: TGCAGCGCCTCGGGACAGAGTCGATACAAGGAGTCCGGGGAGCTGTTTTTT
j_call: TRBJ1-1; clone_size: NA; v_call: TRBV5-5; d_call: TRBD1; cdr3_aa: CASSSRGVLTEAFF; cdr3_nt: TGTGCCAGCAGCTCCAGGGGGGTTCTCACTGAAGCTTTCTTT
j_call: TRBJ2-1; clone_size: NA; v_call: TRBV19; d_call: NA; cdr3_aa: CASTRSSYNEQFF; cdr3_nt: TGTGCCAGTACCCGGAGCTCCTACAATGAGCAGTTCTTC
j_call: TRBJ2-7; clone_size: NA; v_call: TRBV9; d_call: TRBD2; cdr3_aa: CASSVAGGGEQYF; cdr3_nt: TGTGCCAGCAGCGTAGCTGGGGGGGGAGAGCAGTACTTC
j_call: TRBJ2-5; clone_size: NA; v_call: TRBV11-2; d_call: NA; cdr3_aa: CASSLRGQIQETQYF; cdr3_nt: TGTGCCAGCAGCTTAAGGGGCCAGATCCAAGAGACCCAGTACTTC